These 15 T cell receptor beta chains were sequenced from one sample in a study of T cell repertoires in cytomegalovirus infection. TCRdb re-called the reads with MiXCR, one entry per CDR3 protein. The sample carries 150,000 to 200,000 distinct CDR3 sequences, 9.5% recorded once. Sequences were obtained from PBMCs. Every receptor here comes from a human donor in good health (CMV status not recorded). Some clones in this sample may be carry-over from other donors' samples.

This clonotype was detected only a few times. V is TRBV28 and J is TRBJ2-1; possibly TRBD1 for D (5 bases). Deletions cut 3 bases from V and 7 bases from J, with 7 bases between. This CDR3 comprises 12 residues. Germline V CDR1 and CDR2: MDHEN, SYDVKM. The CDR3 nucleotides are TGTGCCAGCAGTTTTCGGACAAATGAGCAGTTCTTC. This sequence encodes CASSFRTNEQFF.

The V call is TRBV19, the J call TRBJ2-1; 15 bases map to TRBD2. CDR3 length: 17 amino acids. Germline CDR1 reads LNHDA; CDR2 reads SQIVND (reference sequence). V was clipped by 4 bases and J by 1 base; unmatched bases: 2. The CDR3 is CASSKGLAGGSYNEQFF. The CDR3 region has the DNA TGTGCCAGTAGTAAGGGACTAGCGGGGGGTTCCTACAATGAGCAGTTCTTC. Using reference TRBV19 and TRBJ2-1 for the parts outside the CDR3, the full variable domain is DGGITQSPKYLFRKEGQNVTLSCEQNLNHDAMYWYRQDPGQGLRLIYYSQIVNDFQKGDIAEGYSVSREKKESFPLTVTSAQKNPTAFYLCASSKGLAGGSYNEQFFGPGTRLTVL.

J is TRBJ2-2 and V is TRBV7-3; D not certain. The CDR3 length is 16 residues. Looked up from germline, CDR1 is SGHTA and CDR2 is FQGTGA. The V and J ends lost 1 base and 1 base respectively, with 10 bases between them. The chain's CDR3 is CASSLIASLNTGELFF. The CDR3 coding sequence is TGTGCCAGCAGCTTAATAGCCAGCCTGAACACCGGGGAGCTGTTTTTT.

This clonotype was detected many times. The chain couples TRBV28 to TRBJ2-1; TRBD2 aligns across 14 bases. The CDR3 length is 15 residues. V shed 5 bases and J 7 bases; nucleotides not matched to a gene: 4. From germline, CDR1 is MDHEN and CDR2 SYDVKM. DNA of the CDR3: TGTGCCAGCAGTATCGGGACTAGCGGGAGAAATGAGCAGTTCTTC. Protein sequence: CASSIGTSGRNEQFF.

The rearrangement joins TRBV9 to TRBJ1-2; TRBD1 might be the D (5 bases). CDR1 and CDR2 from the germline V gene are SGDLS and YYNGEE. Trimming stripped 0 bases from V and 4 bases from J, with 10 bases between. This CDR3 has 14 residues. The CDR3 here is CASSVGAGSYGYTF. The CDR3 DNA reads TGTGCCAGCAGCGTAGGGGCAGGGAGCTATGGCTACACCTTC.

The V and J genes are TRBV6-1 and TRBJ2-7; TRBD1 is a possible D gene (6 bases). The germline CDR1 and CDR2 sequences are MNHNS and SASEGT. V was clipped by 1 base and J by 5 bases, with 15 bases between them. The CDR3 length is 15 residues. In nucleotides, the CDR3 is TGTGCCAGCAGTGAAGAAGGGGGATCCCTCCACGAGCAGTACTTC. Translation gives CASSEEGGSLHEQYF.

This clonotype was recorded at least ten times. This chain links TRBV2 with TRBJ1-4, with unresolved D. The CDR3 has 15 residues. The ends were cut back, 6 bases at V and 0 bases at J, with 11 bases in the middle. CDR1 is SNHLY and CDR2 is FYNNEI in the germline V gene. CDR3 bases: TGTGCCAGCAGGGCCCCGGAGGCAACTAATGAAAAACTGTTTTTT. Translated: CASRAPEATNEKLFF.

Many counts were recorded for this clonotype. Here the CDR3 reads CASRSTWVGEKLFF. Here the CDR3 DNA reads TGTGCCAGCAGGTCGACATGGGTGGGCGAAAAACTGTTTTTT. This chain joins TRBV2 and TRBJ1-4, with D hard to call. Trimming shortened V by 6 bases and J by 8 bases, and 16 bases separated the two germline ends. CDR3 length: 14 residues. The germline CDR1 and CDR2 sequences are SNHLY and FYNNEI.

The chain carries TRBV14 and TRBJ2-7; D is undetermined. The germline V gene encodes CDR1 SGHDN and CDR2 FVKESK. Trimming removed 6 bases from V and 2 bases from J, with 11 bases in between. CDR3 length: 13 residues. The CDR3 bases are TGTGCCAGCAGGGGTTCTAGTACCTACGAGCAGTACTTC. This sequence encodes CASRGSSTYEQYF.

This clonotype was picked up many times. The chain uses TRBV7-2 and TRBJ2-1, with 7 nucleotides matching TRBD1. In germline, CDR1 is SGHTA, CDR2 FQGNSA. This CDR3 comprises 14 residues. Unmatched junction bases numbered 8, after V lost 7 bases and J lost 5 bases. Here the CDR3 reads CASIPGQRNNEQFF. The DNA for the CDR3 is TGTGCCAGCATCCCGGGACAGCGAAACAATGAGCAGTTCTTC.

The chain is built from TRBV28 and TRBJ1-1; possibly TRBD1 for D (5 bases). The germline V gene encodes CDR1 MDHEN and CDR2 SYDVKM. Trimming took 4 bases from V and 9 from J, leaving 15 bases between them. The CDR3 sequence is 13 residues long. CDR3 sequence (DNA): TGTGCCAGCAGTTCTCGGATGAGGGGCCAAGCTTTCTTT. Translating it yields CASSSRMRGQAFF.

In this sample, this clonotype turned up a few times. V and J are TRBV27 and TRBJ1-1; unclear D gene. Between the trimmed V and J ends, which lost 2 bases and 5 bases, there was a span of 15 bases. The CDR3 covers 15 residues. CDR1 is MNHEY, CDR2 SMNVEV, per germline (reference sequence). CDR3: CASSLSPRGLTEAFF. The DNA for the CDR3 is TGTGCCAGCAGTTTAAGCCCTCGCGGGCTAACTGAAGCTTTCTTT.

At least ten counts were recorded for this clonotype. CDR3 sequence: CASSLYSGSETQYF. CDR3 coding DNA: TGTGCCAGCAGCTTATATTCTGGTAGCGAGACCCAGTACTTC. J is TRBJ2-5 and V is TRBV7-2, with D hard to call. CDR3 size: 14 residues. The V and J ends lost 2 bases and 5 bases respectively, with 12 bases between them. Per germline, CDR1 SGHTA and CDR2 FQGNSA.

The chain has TRBV29-1 and TRBJ1-6, with 7 bases lining up with TRBD1. With 7 bases clipped from V and 8 bases from J, the junction kept 8 bases outside the gene matches. CDR1 and CDR2 from the germline V gene are SQVTM and ANQGSEA. The CDR3 runs to 13 residues. CDR3 DNA sequence: TGCAGCGCCGCGACAGGGACGGATTCACCCCTCCACTTT. It yields the protein CSAATGTDSPLHF.

This clonotype was seen at least ten times. The chain combines TRBV7-2 with TRBJ1-4; no reliable D call. V lost 0 bases and J lost 7, with 9 bases in between. Looked up from germline, CDR1 is SGHTA and CDR2 is FQGNSA. The CDR3 length is 14 residues. In DNA form, the CDR3 reads TGTGCCAGCAGCTTAGCCGTTGGGGTTGAAAAACTGTTTTTT. It encodes CASSLAVGVEKLFF.